Detailed here is one T cell receptor (beta chain). The target antigen is unknown. The V end lost 9 bases, the J end lost 6 bases, and 12 bases lay between the germline ends. The CDR3 covers 12 residues. PCR was performed a second time for about 7 to 11 cycles using a sample-barcoded 5' primer and a J-beta primer mix. TCRdb independently ran MiXCR on the 5' RACE reads; one entry per CDR3 protein. The sample holds around 1,000,000 distinct CDR3 sequences; 20% to 25% are singletons and the top ten take around 0.75%. The data are from a study of blood T cells in healthy people across ages. Points from the study as a whole: Estimates drawn from one million T cells were deemed to understate diversity. Unknown CMV status may confound age-related changes in expanded clones.

The sample was also reused in another study, on T cells of mothers and their children. From that paper: Donation came from a few healthy Caucasian mothers together with their six children.

This chain links TRBV12-3 or TRBV12-4 with TRBJ2-4; D is unresolved. This sequence originates from a girl aged 2-10 years in good health. The source material was blood. CDR3 DNA sequence: TGTGCCAGGCCGATGGGCGGAAACATTCAGTACTTC. This codes for CARPMGGNIQYF.